One and the same sample provided the 13 T cell receptor beta chains below, sequenced in a study of blood T cell repertoires in COVID-19. The protocol was immunoSEQ multiplex PCR, while the TCRdb copy is restricted to in-frame clones and leaves out a portion. Of 140,000 to 150,000 clones in the sample, 80% to 90% were seen once. Sequencing was carried out using peripheral blood. Receptors originate from a middle-aged man who had recovered from COVID-19.

CDR3 residues: CASSRPGAQETQYF. The CDR3 bases are TGTGCCAGCAGCCGCCCAGGGGCGCAAGAGACCCAGTACTTC. The V call is TRBV5-5, the J call TRBJ2-5; maybe TRBD1 (6 bases). V shed 4 bases and J shed 2 bases, with 12 bases lying between them. The CDR3 length is 14 residues. The germline V gene has CDR1 SGHKS and CDR2 YYEKEE (reference sequence).

The chain is built from TRBV5-1 and TRBJ2-7; 11 bases are a match to TRBD2. This CDR3 has 16 amino acids. Looked up from germline, CDR1 is SGHRS and CDR2 is YFSETQ. The trim removed 4 bases at V and 3 bases at J, leaving 9 bases unmatched. The CDR3 loop is CASSLGTSGTSYEQYF. CDR3 sequence (DNA): TGCGCCAGCAGCCTCGGGACTAGCGGAACTAGCTACGAGCAGTACTTC.

The J gene is TRBJ1-1, the V gene TRBV18; D not resolved. With 4 bases removed from V and 3 bases from J, the gap between germline ends came to 9 bases. Per germline, CDR1 KGHSH and CDR2 LQKENI. This CDR3 spans 13 amino acids. CDR3 amino acids: CASSRGIDTEAFF. The CDR3 DNA sequence: TGTGCCAGCTCACGCGGGATAGACACTGAAGCTTTCTTT. Drawing the rest from reference TRBV18 and TRBJ1-1, the complete variable domain is NAGVMQNPRHLVRRRGQEARLRCSPMKGHSHVYWYRQLPEEGLKFMVYLQKENIIDESGMPKERFSAEFPKEGPSILRIQQVVRGDSAAYFCASSRGIDTEAFFGQGTRLTVV.

The J gene is TRBJ2-1, the V gene TRBV11-2; a possible D gene is TRBD2 (5 bases). Germline values: CDR1 SGHAT, CDR2 FQNNGV. The length of the CDR3 is 17 residues. The V and J ends lost 5 bases and 0 bases respectively, with 17 bases between them. CDR3 DNA sequence: TGTGCCAGCAGCCACCCGGGAAGACGAAGCTCCTACAATGAGCAGTTCTTC. Encoded protein: CASSHPGRRSSYNEQFF.

The chain links TRBV5-1 to TRBJ2-1, with TRBD2 matching over 16 bases. CDR3 length equals 17 residues. CDR1 is SGHRS, CDR2 YFSETQ, per germline. J was trimmed by 2 bases and V by 4 bases; bases with no gene match: 3. CDR3 sequence (DNA): TGCGCCAGCAGCCCTGGGACTAGCGGGGGGGCCTACAATGAGCAGTTCTTC. Translating it yields CASSPGTSGGAYNEQFF.

The CDR3, as DNA: TGTGCCAGCAGCTTAGCACGCAGGACTAGCGGGGTGTCCTACGAGCAGTACTTC. It specifies CASSLARRTSGVSYEQYF. V usage is TRBV11-1 and J usage is TRBJ2-7; 12 bases match TRBD2. CDR1 and CDR2 from the germline V gene are SGHAT and FQDESV (reference sequence). J gave up 1 base and V 0 bases, and 7 bases lay outside the gene matches. The CDR3 is 18 amino acids.

The chain links TRBV2 to TRBJ1-5, with 7 bases fitting TRBD1. The J segment lost 9 bases and the V segment lost 4 bases, leaving 18 bases of the junction unmatched. Germline V lookup: CDR1 SNHLY, CDR2 FYNNEI. The length of the CDR3 is 17 residues. The CDR3 is CASSVLSRRQGVWPQHF. In nucleotides, the CDR3 is TGTGCCAGCAGTGTATTGTCTCGGAGACAGGGTGTTTGGCCCCAGCATTTT.

This CDR3 reads CASRRGQGAYEQYF. The CDR3 coding sequence is TGTGCCAGCAGAAGGGGACAGGGGGCCTACGAGCAGTACTTC. V usage is TRBV13 and J usage is TRBJ2-7; 11 bases map to TRBD1. The CDR3 runs to 14 residues. Per the germline V gene, CDR1 is PRHDT and CDR2 is FYEKMQ (reference sequence). V was pared by 6 bases and J by 2 bases, with 3 bases of the junction left unmatched.

This chain joins TRBV19 and TRBJ1-1; D not resolved. The germline V and J ends were trimmed by 3 bases and 1 base, with 6 bases remaining between them. The germline gives CDR1 LNHDA, CDR2 SQIVND (reference sequence). The length of the CDR3 is 13 residues. CDR3 in amino acids: CASSIVRNTEAFF. CDR3 in DNA: TGTGCCAGTAGTATTGTCAGGAACACTGAAGCTTTCTTT.

This clone was counted a single time. The genes are TRBV11-2 and TRBJ2-7; D call uncertain. Per the germline V gene, CDR1 is SGHAT and CDR2 is FQNNGV. Trimming removed 1 base at V and 7 bases at J, with 5 bases between. CDR3 length equals 11 residues. The CDR3 DNA sequence: TGTGCCAGCAGCTTAGTAAATGAGCAGTACTTC. It is translated as CASSLVNEQYF.

J is TRBJ2-5 and V is TRBV2; 10 bases line up with TRBD2. Germline V gene sequence: CDR1 SNHLY, CDR2 FYNNEI. J was trimmed by 5 bases and V by 2 bases; bases with no gene match: 2. The CDR3 is made up of 14 amino acids. The CDR3, as DNA: TGTGCCAGCAGTGAAACTAGCGGGGTGGAGACCCAGTACTTC. Translating gives CASSETSGVETQYF.

V gene TRBV11-2 combines with J gene TRBJ2-3; 9 bases are shared with TRBD2. This CDR3 is built from 16 residues. The V segment lost 2 bases and the J segment 8 bases; nucleotides outside the gene matches: 11. In germline, CDR1 is SGHAT, CDR2 FQNNGV. DNA for the CDR3: TGTGCCAGCAGCTTACTTAGCGGGGGTGAAGGGGGTACGCAGTATTTT. It is translated as CASSLLSGGEGGTQYF.

The V call is TRBV6-1, the J call TRBJ1-2, with TRBD1 as a possible D gene (5 bases). V lost 2 bases, J lost 4 bases, and 14 bases lay in between. This CDR3 is built from 15 residues. Germline V lookup: CDR1 MNHNS, CDR2 SASEGT. The CDR3 DNA follows: TGTGCCAGCAGTGAAAAGGTGGGGCGCAGCTATGGCTACACCTTC. As protein: CASSEKVGRSYGYTF.